The next 31 T cell receptor beta chains were all read from a single sample in a study of cytotoxic CD8 clonotypes in ibrutinib-treated CLL. Method: immunoSEQ multiplex PCR; TCRdb's copy keeps in-frame clones and lacks some. The sample yields roughly 250,000 clones, roughly 70% seen once. This specimen consisted of PBMCs, obtained after 24 months of ibrutinib treatment. The receptors were gathered from a human donor with chronic lymphocytic leukemia.

The chain combines TRBV15 with TRBJ2-5, with 11 bases identical to TRBD1. After removal of 8 bases from V and 3 bases from J, the junction contained 5 bases not matched to a gene. There are 14 residues in the CDR3. Germline CDR1 reads LNHNV; CDR2 reads YYDKDF (reference sequence). CDR3 in DNA: TGTGCCACCGGTGGACAGGGGGCAAAAGAGACCCAGTACTTC. Translation: CATGGQGAKETQYF.

A remark on this clone: Other DNA sequences of this sample code for an identical CDR3. The chain combines TRBV6-5 with TRBJ2-6; D is unclear. Germline CDR1 reads MNHEY; CDR2 reads SVGAGI. Trimming shortened V by 0 bases and J by 0 bases, and 3 bases separated the two germline ends. The CDR3 is 15 residues long. This CDR3 is CASSYSGSGANVLTF. CDR3 nucleotide sequence: TGTGCCAGCAGTTACTCCGGCTCTGGGGCCAACGTCCTGACTTTC.

The CDR3 DNA sequence: TGTGCCAGCCCCAGGGGGTCATTCCCCGGGGAGCTGTTTTTT. Translated, it gives CASPRGSFPGELFF. The chain recombines TRBV18 with TRBJ2-2, with TRBD1 matching over 7 bases. J gave up 6 bases and V 8 bases, and 9 bases lay outside the gene matches. Germline assignment: CDR1 KGHSH and CDR2 LQKENI. This CDR3 has 14 amino acids.

Here the CDR3 DNA reads TGCGCCAGCAGCTTGGCCCCAGGGGTAGAGGGCTACACCTTC. Its translation is CASSLAPGVEGYTF. The chain has TRBV5-1 and TRBJ1-2; tentatively, D is TRBD1 (6 bases). The V end lost 0 bases, the J end lost 8 bases, and 14 bases lay between the germline ends. This CDR3 is 14 amino acids long. The germline V gene has CDR1 SGHRS and CDR2 YFSETQ.

This clone was seen a handful of times. This chain connects TRBV9 to TRBJ1-3; the D gene is possibly TRBD1 (5 bases). Germline V gene data show CDR1 as SGDLS and CDR2 as YYNGEE. V was clipped by 7 bases and J by 0 bases, with 17 bases between them. The CDR3 has 16 residues. The CDR3 region is CASRGRAGSSGNTIYF. The CDR3, as DNA: TGTGCCAGCCGGGGGAGGGCGGGATCCTCTGGAAACACCATATATTTT.

The chain joins TRBV5-1 to TRBJ2-1, with 10 bases matching TRBD2. CDR1 and CDR2 from the germline V gene are SGHRS and YFSETQ. The CDR3 has 16 residues. J lost 8 bases, V lost 5 bases, and 13 bases had no gene match. DNA for the CDR3: TGCGCCAGCAGTTTTCGAGCGGGAGGGGATGGCGATGAGCAGTTCTTC. This sequence encodes CASSFRAGGDGDEQFF.

The CDR3 here is CASRRDLTGELFF. CDR3 sequence (DNA): TGTGCCAGCAGACGGGACCTCACAGGGGAGCTGTTTTTT. The chain couples TRBV27 to TRBJ2-2; D possibly matches TRBD1 or TRBD2 (5 bases each). Germline CDR1 and CDR2: MNHEY and SMNVEV (reference sequence). The germline V and J ends were trimmed by 6 bases and 8 bases, with 13 bases remaining between them. The CDR3 is 13 amino acids.

There are a few counts of this clone. The same CDR3 also results from other DNA sequences found in this sample. The gene calls are TRBV30 and TRBJ1-1; no definite D call. CDR1 is GTSNPN and CDR2 is SVGIG in the germline V gene (reference sequence). V gave up 4 bases and J gave up 0 bases, with 3 bases separating them. The CDR3 covers 11 residues. The CDR3 reads CAWTVNTEAFF. The CDR3 DNA is TGTGCCTGGACGGTGAACACTGAAGCTTTCTTT.

This chain links TRBV9 with TRBJ1-2; 10 bases line up with TRBD1. Germline assignment: CDR1 SGDLS and CDR2 YYNGEE. J gave up 4 bases and V 5 bases, and 8 bases lay outside the gene matches. The length of the CDR3 is 15 residues. The CDR3 DNA reads as TGTGCCAGCAGTATCAGACAGGGGGCCTTCTATGGCTACACCTTC. This gives the protein CASSIRQGAFYGYTF.

V is TRBV5-1 and J is TRBJ1-4; 8 bases map to TRBD1. The germline V gene encodes CDR1 SGHRS and CDR2 YFSETQ. V was clipped by 0 bases and J by 1 base; unmatched bases: 2. This CDR3 has 16 amino acids. CDR3 residues: CASSLAGQGTNEKLFF. In nucleotides, the CDR3 is TGCGCCAGCAGCTTGGCCGGACAGGGAACTAATGAAAAACTGTTTTTT.

This chain joins TRBV7-2 and TRBJ2-7, with unresolved D. Germline values: CDR1 SGHTA, CDR2 FQGNSA. The CDR3 length is 14 residues. The V end lost 1 base, the J end lost 3 bases, and 10 bases lay between the germline ends. The CDR3 region is CASSLEQNLYEQYF. CDR3 DNA: TGTGCCAGCAGCTTAGAACAGAACCTCTACGAGCAGTACTTC.

The rearrangement uses TRBV28 and TRBJ1-2, with D unresolved. V shed 6 bases and J shed 4 bases, with 6 bases lying between them. The CDR3 totals 11 residues. Germline CDR1 is MDHEN and CDR2 is SYDVKM. DNA for the CDR3: TGTGCCAGCAGGGCCCCCTATGGCTACACCTTC. It encodes CASRAPYGYTF.

The J gene is TRBJ2-3, the V gene TRBV12-5; D is uncertain. Germline V gene sequence: CDR1 LGHNT, CDR2 FRNRAP. V shed 5 bases and J shed 2 bases, with 5 bases lying between them. CDR3 length: 12 residues. CDR3: CASGTHTDTQYF. CDR3 bases: TGTGCTAGTGGTACCCACACAGATACGCAGTATTTT.

This chain connects TRBV6-5 to TRBJ2-7; TRBD1 might be the D (6 bases). Trimming stripped 6 bases from V and 4 bases from J, with 16 bases between. Looked up from germline, CDR1 is MNHEY and CDR2 is SVGAGI. The length of the CDR3 is 14 residues. The CDR3 DNA follows: TGTGCCAGCAGAAAAAGGGACACCTTTTACGAGCAGTACTTC. It specifies CASRKRDTFYEQYF.

This chain connects TRBV11-3 to TRBJ2-3, with D possibly TRBD1 on 5 matching bases. The CDR3 is 17 amino acids. The V end was cut by 0 bases, the J end by 4 bases, with 17 bases between. The germline V gene has CDR1 SGHNT and CDR2 YENEEA. The CDR3 region has the DNA TGTGCCAGCAGCTTAGAGGGCCAGGGTAGAGGAGCAGATACGCAGTATTTT. Residues: CASSLEGQGRGADTQYF.

The chain's CDR3 is CSATGQGEDYTF. As DNA, the CDR3 is TGCAGCGCCACGGGACAGGGTGAGGACTACACCTTC. The V and J genes are TRBV29-1 and TRBJ1-2; TRBD1 matches at 9 bases. The CDR3 extends over 12 amino acids. V dropped 7 bases and J dropped 10; count of bases not matched to a gene: 10. The V gene's germline CDR1 is SQVTM and CDR2 ANQGSEA.

The CDR3 bases are TGTGCCAGCAGTCCCCGGTCGGGTGGGTTGTTGAATACGCAGTATTTT. This sequence encodes CASSPRSGGLLNTQYF. This rearrangement joins TRBV27 to TRBJ2-3; no reliable D call. The CDR3 runs to 16 residues. The V gene lost 5 bases and the J gene lost 7 bases, with 22 bases spanning the gap. Germline V lookup: CDR1 MNHEY, CDR2 SMNVEV (reference sequence).

The chain joins TRBV11-2 to TRBJ2-5; D ambiguous. The J call could be wrong; TRBJ2-7 is a better fit for the DNA end. The CDR3 runs to 14 residues. Germline V CDR1 and CDR2: SGHAT, FQNNGV. Here the CDR3 reads CASSLDSTPYEQYF. In DNA form, the CDR3 reads TGTGCCAGCAGCTTAGACTCAACGCCCTACGAGCAGTACTTC.

The J gene is TRBJ1-5, the V gene TRBV19; TRBD1 matches at 9 bases. CDR1 and CDR2 (germline): LNHDA, SQIVND (reference sequence). The CDR3 runs 12 residues. The V gene end was trimmed by 10 bases and the J gene end by 16 bases; junction bases not matched to a gene: 14. CDR3 in amino acids: CATSNLGTGIHF. In nucleotides, the CDR3 is TGTGCCACCTCCAATCTGGGGACAGGGATCCATTTT.

This clone was counted only a few times. The chain combines TRBV9 with TRBJ2-7; 9 bases are shared with TRBD2. The germline V gene encodes CDR1 SGDLS and CDR2 YYNGEE. The length of the CDR3 is 16 residues. The V and J ends lost 0 bases and 1 base, in that order; junction bases with no gene match: 5. CDR3 loop: CASSVAPLAGSYEQYF. The CDR3 nucleotides read TGTGCCAGCAGCGTAGCGCCTCTAGCGGGGTCCTACGAGCAGTACTTC.

This clone was counted a few times. The genes are TRBV29-1 and TRBJ1-2; 7 bases map to TRBD1. The germline V gene encodes CDR1 SQVTM and CDR2 ANQGSEA. The CDR3 sequence is 14 residues long. J was trimmed by 8 bases and V by 4 bases; bases with no gene match: 13. In DNA form, the CDR3 reads TGCAGCGTTGCGCGGGACACAGGGGTTGAGGGCTACACCTTC. The encoded protein is CSVARDTGVEGYTF.

This chain links TRBV16 with TRBJ2-1, with D perhaps matching TRBD2 (6 bases). Per the germline V gene, CDR1 is KGHSY and CDR2 is FQNENV. This CDR3 comprises 15 residues. The V end was cut by 2 bases, the J end by 5 bases, with 13 bases between. CDR3 sequence: CASSQGTGLNNEQFF. CDR3 coding DNA: TGTGCCAGCAGCCAAGGTACGGGACTCAACAATGAGCAGTTCTTC.

The chain is built from TRBV6-5 and TRBJ2-7; 10 bases are a match to TRBD1. Germline V lookup: CDR1 MNHEY, CDR2 SVGAGI. The CDR3 consists of 15 residues. V was clipped by 2 bases and J by 3 bases; unmatched bases: 4. The CDR3 DNA reads as TGTGCCAGCAGTTACGGCGGGACAGGGGACTACGAGCAGTACTTC. Its translation is CASSYGGTGDYEQYF.

The rearrangement uses TRBV4-1 and TRBJ1-2, with D unresolved. Germline loops: CDR1 MGHRA, CDR2 YSYEKL. The CDR3 runs 16 residues. V lost 0 bases, J lost 4 bases, and 15 bases lay in between. In DNA, the CDR3 is TGCGCCAGCAGCCAAGAACCAGCGTTATCTATCTATGGCTACACCTTC. It yields the protein CASSQEPALSIYGYTF.

V gene TRBV30 combines with J gene TRBJ2-7; a weak D match, TRBD1 (5 bases). CDR1 is GTSNPN, CDR2 SVGIG, per germline (reference sequence). V was clipped by 0 bases and J by 1 base, with 16 bases between them. The CDR3 has 16 residues. This chain's CDR3 is CAWSVLKMTASYEQYF. CDR3 bases: TGTGCCTGGAGTGTACTGAAAATGACAGCATCCTACGAGCAGTACTTC.

This clone occurred a few times. The V gene is TRBV5-1, the J gene TRBJ1-1; D remains unclear. This CDR3 spans 14 amino acids. Germline CDR1 reads SGHRS; CDR2 reads YFSETQ. V lost 2 bases, J lost 4 bases, and 12 bases lay in between. As DNA, the CDR3 is TGCGCCAGCAGCTTAATTGAGAAGGGCACTGAAGCTTTCTTT. Translating it yields CASSLIEKGTEAFF.

Concerning this clone: The junction shows a germline mismatch at one end, possibly a read error. The genes are TRBV7-2 and TRBJ1-1, with D possibly matching TRBD1 (5 bases). This CDR3 has 13 amino acids. CDR1 and CDR2 (germline): SGHTA, FQGNSA. Here the CDR3 reads CASNLQEDTEAFF. The CDR3 DNA is TGTGCCAGCAACTTACAGGAAGACACTGAAGCTTTCTTT. Full variable domain (remainder filled in from reference TRBV7-2 and TRBJ1-1): GAGVSQSPSNKVTEKGKDVELRCDPISGHTALYWYRQSLGQGLEFLIYFQGNSAPDKSGLPSDRFSAERTGGSVSTLTIQRTQQEDSAVYLCASNLQEDTEAFFGQGTRLTVV.

This clone was counted only a few times. The chain couples TRBV4-2 to TRBJ2-3, with a tentative D call TRBD1 (6 bases). V dropped 6 bases and J dropped 2 bases, with 18 bases sitting between them. CDR1 is LGHNA and CDR2 is YNFKEQ in the germline V gene. The CDR3 length is 16 residues. The CDR3 loop reads CASRIGGQGYTDTQYF. In DNA form, the CDR3 reads TGTGCCAGCAGGATAGGGGGACAAGGATACACAGATACGCAGTATTTT.

This clone has just a few counts. The rearrangement joins TRBV7-9 to TRBJ2-7; D might be TRBD1 (6 bases). V was shortened by 4 bases and J by 2 bases, with 9 bases between the two germline ends. This CDR3 contains 13 residues. Germline CDR1 SEHNR, CDR2 FQNEAQ (reference sequence). CDR3 bases: TGTGCCAGCAGCTCAGGGGTTACCTACGAGCAGTACTTC. It translates to CASSSGVTYEQYF.

V usage is TRBV6-1 and J usage is TRBJ2-1; 14 nucleotides align to TRBD2. V shed 1 base, J shed 13 bases, and the junction held 6 bases outside the gene matches. Germline CDR1 and CDR2: MNHNS and SASEGT. This CDR3 comprises 15 residues. The CDR3 DNA sequence: TGTGCCAGCAGTGAAGAAGGAGGGACTAGCGGGAGCCAGTTCTTC. It is translated as CASSEEGGTSGSQFF.

The chain joins TRBV5-1 to TRBJ1-5; TRBD1 matches 12 bases. The V gene's germline CDR1 is SGHRS and CDR2 YFSETQ. The CDR3 consists of 15 residues. Trimming removed 4 bases from V and 5 bases from J; junction bases left unmatched: 4. CDR3 coding DNA: TGCGCCAGCAGCCCGGGACAGGGGGCTCATCAGCCCCAGCATTTT. It is translated as CASSPGQGAHQPQHF.